A single sample gave rise to the 24 T cell receptor beta chains below, sequenced in a study of tissue T cells after allogeneic stem cell transplantation. The repertoire was sequenced with immunoSEQ multiplex PCR; TCRdb's copy has only in-frame clones and lacks some. The sample contains 2,000 to 2,500 clones, 50% to 70% of which appear only once. The sample consisted of gut tissue. These receptors were taken from a female BALB/c mouse in good health. MHC haplotype here: H2-d.

Regarding this clone: Mouse names are used for the genes. The CDR3 end falls 1 residue outside the read, so it is completed with the germline J gene. The chain carries TRBV13-2 and TRBJ2-2; either TRBD1 or TRBD2 may fit D (5 bases each). Germline V gene data show CDR1 as NNHNN and CDR2 as SYGAGS (reference sequence). The CDR3 runs to 15 residues. Trimming took off 3 bases at V and 2 bases at J, with 11 bases between the two ends. This CDR3 is CASGAGRSNTGQLYF. The sequenced part of the CDR3 DNA is TGTGCCAGCGGTGCGGGGCGCAGTAACACCGGGCAGCTCTAC.

This clone was counted only a few times. Genes and germline come from the mouse. Read coverage stops 1 residue before the CDR3 terminus; the germline J gene supplies the remainder. The rearrangement uses TRBV13-2 and TRBJ2-1; TRBD2 matches 12 bases. CDR3 length: 15 residues. In germline, CDR1 is NNHNN, CDR2 SYGAGS (reference sequence). Trimming took 3 bases from V and 7 from J; bases not matched to a gene: 5. The sequenced CDR3 bases are TGTGCCAGCGGTGGACTGGGGGGGCGCGGGGCTGAGCAGTTC. As protein: CASGGLGGRGAEQF. The entire CDR3 is CASGGLGGRGAEQFF.

As for this clone: Germline and genes: mouse. The covered CDR3 bases are TGTGCCAGCAGTTGGAGGACAAGTGCAGAAACGCTGTAT. This gives the protein CASSWRTSAETLY. The whole CDR3 protein is CASSWRTSAETLYF. V gene TRBV13-3 combines with J gene TRBJ2-3; the D gene is possibly TRBD1 (5 bases). The read ends 1 residue shy of where the CDR3 ends; the end is completed using the germline J gene. Trimming pared 4 bases from V and 0 bases from J, leaving 9 bases between. The CDR3 length is 14 residues. CDR1 NNHDY and CDR2 SYVADS come from the germline V gene.

Of note for this clone: Mouse gene names apply. Read data end 1 residue before the CDR3 end; the end is taken from the germline J gene. V usage is TRBV1 and J usage is TRBJ2-2; 9 nucleotides line up with TRBD1. The CDR3 loop spans 16 amino acids. Germline trimming cut 3 bases from V and 0 bases from J; bases unmatched to any gene: 2. Germline CDR1 and CDR2: NSQYPW and LRSPGD (reference sequence). The CDR3 is CTCSARTGANTGQLYF. Partial CDR3 DNA: TGCACCTGCAGTGCCCGGACAGGGGCAAACACCGGGCAGCTCTAC.

Concerning this clone: The listed genes are named as in mouse. Read data end 1 residue before the CDR3 end; the end is taken from the germline J gene. The rearrangement links TRBV17 to TRBJ1-2; TRBD1 matches at 8 bases. V lost 3 bases to trimming and J lost 0 bases; unmatched junction nucleotides: 0. The CDR3 contains 14 residues. Looked up from germline, CDR1 is MNHDT and CDR2 is YYDKIL. CDR3 amino acids: CASSRDRANSDYTF. CDR3 DNA, as far as it was read: TGTGCTAGCAGTAGGGACAGGGCAAACTCCGACTACACC.

A note on this clone: The listed genes are named as in mouse. The missing CDR3 end, 1 residue past where the read stops, is filled in from the germline J gene. The rearrangement joins TRBV13-2 to TRBJ2-1; a weak D match, TRBD2 (7 bases). Trimming took off 2 bases at V and 7 bases at J, with 16 bases between the two ends. This CDR3 has 15 residues. The germline V gene encodes CDR1 NNHNN and CDR2 SYGAGS (reference sequence). Here the CDR3 reads CASGEAGGAGAEQFF. Incomplete CDR3 DNA: TGTGCCAGCGGTGAAGCTGGGGGCGCGGGGGCTGAGCAGTTC.

Points on this clone: All gene names here are mouse names. The DNA ends 1 residue before the CDR3 does, and the rest of the CDR3 is filled in from the germline J gene. This chain joins TRBV29 and TRBJ2-7, with 7 bases fitting TRBD2. The germline gives CDR1 MSHET, CDR2 SYDVDS. The CDR3 consists of 11 residues. With V trimmed by 6 bases and J by 9 bases, 5 bases remained unmatched. CDR3 bases read: TGTGCTAGCAGCCCCTGGGGGACACAGTAC. Its protein product is CASSPWGTQY. The whole CDR3 region reads CASSPWGTQYF.

Concerning this clone: Germline and genes: mouse. With the read ending 1 residue before the CDR3 end, the germline J gene is used to fill in that end. J is TRBJ2-4 and V is TRBV19; D might be TRBD2 (6 bases). CDR1 is FNHDT and CDR2 is SITEND in the germline V gene (reference sequence). V was shortened by 5 bases and J by 2 bases, with 9 bases between the two germline ends. The length of the CDR3 is 13 residues. The CDR3 reads CASSLGLQNTLYF. The sequenced CDR3 bases are TGTGCCAGCAGCCTGGGGCTTCAAAACACCTTGTAC. The whole variable domain, filled in from reference TRBV19 and TRBJ2-4, reads GGIITQTPKFLIGQEGQKLTLKCQQNFNHDTMYWYRQDSGKGLRLIYYSITENDLQKGDLSEGYDASREKKSSFSLTVTSAQKNEMAVFLCASSLGLQNTLYFGAGTRLSVL.

Points on this clone: Any gene name here is a mouse gene name. The CDR3 end is not reached by the read, which stops 1 residue before it; the germline J gene fills it in. The chain recombines TRBV2 with TRBJ1-1; no reliable D call. The CDR3 has 12 residues. Trimming removed 1 base from V and 1 base from J, with 1 base in between. Germline assignment: CDR1 LGHNA and CDR2 YSYQKL. CDR3 amino acids: CASSQGNTEVFF. The sequenced CDR3 bases are TGTGCCAGCAGCCAAGGAAACACAGAAGTCTTC. The variable domain in full, completed from reference TRBV2 and TRBJ1-1, reads DPKIIQKPKYLVAVTGSEKILICEQYLGHNAMYWYRQSAKKPLEFMFSYSYQKLMDNQTASSRFQPQSSKKNHLDLQITALKPDDSATYFCASSQGNTEVFFGKGTRLTVV.

To note about this clone: Gene names and germline refer to mouse. The missing CDR3 end, 1 residue past where the read stops, is filled in from the germline J gene. The chain links TRBV13-2 to TRBJ2-4; no reliable D call. V dropped 0 bases and J dropped 2 bases, with 7 bases sitting between them. Germline CDR1 is NNHNN and CDR2 is SYGAGS (reference sequence). The CDR3 has 14 residues. Partial CDR3 DNA: TGTGCCAGCGGTGATGCCACTGCTCAAAACACCTTGTAC. Translation: CASGDATAQNTLY. The entire CDR3 is CASGDATAQNTLYF.

In its sample, this clone was seen a few times. Gene names are mouse gene names. The CDR3 is cut off 1 residue early in the read; its end comes from the germline J gene. The V call is TRBV13-2, the J call TRBJ1-2, with 9 bases lining up with TRBD1. The germline CDR1 and CDR2 sequences are NNHNN and SYGAGS (reference sequence). Trimming at V came to 3 bases and at J to 3 bases, leaving 0 bases not matched to a gene. CDR3 size: 13 residues. CDR3 bases read: TGTGCCAGCGGTGGGACAGGGGACTCCGACTACACC. It codes for CASGGTGDSDYT. The complete CDR3 reads CASGGTGDSDYTF.

On this clone: The gene names here belong to mouse. The missing CDR3 end, 1 residue past where the read stops, is filled in from the germline J gene. The genes are TRBV13-1 and TRBJ2-2, with 12 bases matching TRBD2. Germline V gene sequence: CDR1 NSHNY, CDR2 SYGAGN. V was pared by 2 bases and J by 7 bases, with 6 bases of the junction left unmatched. The CDR3 is made up of 16 amino acids. CDR3 bases read: TGTGCCAGCAGTGAAAGACTGGGGGGGCGCGACGGGCAGCTCTAC. Residues: CASSERLGGRDGQLY. The full CDR3 sequence reads CASSERLGGRDGQLYF.

Only a few counts were recorded for this clone. Genes and germline come from the mouse. The sequence runs out 1 residue before the end of the CDR3; the remainder is reconstructed from the germline J gene. V usage is TRBV31 and J usage is TRBJ2-3; TRBD2 matches 8 bases. After removal of 3 bases from V and 6 bases from J, the junction contained 2 bases not matched to a gene. Germline V gives CDR1 GKSSPN, CDR2 SITVG. The CDR3 consists of 12 residues. CDR3 protein: CAWRDWGETLYF. CDR3 bases read: TGTGCCTGGAGAGACTGGGGCGAAACGCTGTAT. The whole variable domain, remainder taken from reference TRBV31 and TRBJ2-3, is AQTIHQWPVAEIKAVGSPLSLGCTIKGKSSPNLYWYWQATGGTLQQLFYSITVGQVESVVQLNLSASRPKDDQFILSTEKLLLSHSGFYLCAWRDWGETLYFGSGTRLTVL.

In regard to this clone: The listed genes are named as in mouse. The CDR3 end lies 1 residue beyond the end of the read and is filled in from the germline J gene. V gene TRBV13-2 combines with J gene TRBJ2-4, with D possibly matching TRBD2 (6 bases). The ends were cut back, 0 bases at V and 4 bases at J, with 6 bases in the middle. Germline lookup yields CDR1 NNHNN and CDR2 SYGAGS (reference sequence). The CDR3 consists of 13 residues. CDR3 loop: CASGDGGENTLYF. CDR3 bases read: TGTGCCAGCGGTGATGGGGGGGAAAACACCTTGTAC.

In regard to this clone: Genes and germline come from the mouse. The missing CDR3 end, 1 residue past where the read stops, is filled in from the germline J gene. The chain combines TRBV5 with TRBJ1-2; a possible D gene is TRBD1 (6 bases). The CDR3 is 14 residues long. The germline gives CDR1 LGHNA, CDR2 YNLKQL (reference sequence). Trimming pared 1 base from V and 0 bases from J, leaving 6 bases between. The CDR3 reads CASSQGTANSDYTF. The sequenced part of the CDR3 DNA is TGTGCCAGCAGCCAAGGGACAGCAAACTCCGACTACACC.

About this clone itself: Gene names denote mouse genes. The missing CDR3 end, 1 residue past where the read stops, is filled in from the germline J gene. The rearrangement uses TRBV29 and TRBJ2-3; D is unclear. The CDR3 is made up of 14 amino acids. Germline loops: CDR1 MSHET, CDR2 SYDVDS. Trimming cost V 3 bases and J 0 bases, with 7 bases left between them. Incomplete CDR3 DNA: TGTGCTAGCAGTTTCCCAGCTAGTGCAGAAACGCTGTAT. It yields the protein CASSFPASAETLY. The entire CDR3 sequence reads CASSFPASAETLYF.

Comment on this clone: The germline and genes are mouse ones. CDR3 protein: CASGGTGAYAEQFF. The covered CDR3 bases are TGTGCCAGCGGTGGGACAGGGGCCTATGCTGAGCAGTTC. The V and J genes are TRBV13-2 and TRBJ2-1; TRBD1 aligns across 9 bases. The CDR3 end is not reached by the read, which stops 1 residue before it; the germline J gene fills it in. J gave up 3 bases and V 3 bases, and 1 base lay outside the gene matches. The CDR3 spans 14 residues. Germline assignment: CDR1 NNHNN and CDR2 SYGAGS (reference sequence).

Regarding this clone: Gene names follow the mouse nomenclature. The CDR3 end falls 1 residue outside the read, so it is completed with the germline J gene. This chain joins TRBV19 and TRBJ2-7; TRBD2 matches at 11 bases. The germline CDR1 and CDR2 sequences are FNHDT and SITEND (reference sequence). There are 15 residues in the CDR3. The V and J ends lost 1 base and 3 bases, in that order; junction bases with no gene match: 3. The chain's CDR3 is CASSIRDWGIYEQYF. Incomplete CDR3 DNA: TGTGCCAGCAGTATAAGGGACTGGGGGATCTATGAACAGTAC.

The sample holds a few counts of this clone. Gene names denote mouse genes. Coverage ceases 1 residue before the CDR3 finishes, and the germline J gene fills in the end. The chain joins TRBV13-1 to TRBJ1-2; D uncertain. Trimming took 1 base from V and 0 from J, leaving 13 bases between them. The CDR3 consists of 16 residues. Germline assignment: CDR1 NSHNY and CDR2 SYGAGN. The covered CDR3 bases are TGTGCCAGCAGTGATTTTTTCGGCCAAGCAAACTCCGACTACACC. It yields the protein CASSDFFGQANSDYT. The whole CDR3 protein reads CASSDFFGQANSDYTF.

The table lists this clone with a few counts. The gene symbols are mouse symbols. The CDR3 bases that were read are TGTGCCAGCAGTGATGCAGGGGTCGGGACCAACGAAAGATTATTT. Translating gives CASSDAGVGTNERLF. The entire CDR3 protein is CASSDAGVGTNERLFF. The V and J genes are TRBV13-1 and TRBJ1-4; TRBD1 might be the D (6 bases). The CDR3 end is not reached by the read, which stops 1 residue before it; the germline J gene fills it in. Between the trimmed V and J ends, which lost 0 bases and 3 bases, there was a span of 12 bases. This CDR3 has 16 residues. Germline V gene lookup returns CDR1 NSHNY and CDR2 SYGAGN.

Details on this clone: The genes and germline here are from mouse. The read ends 1 residue early relative to the CDR3; the germline J gene fills the gap. The genes are TRBV13-1 and TRBJ2-2; possible D gene TRBD1, 6 bases. The V and J ends lost 2 bases and 1 base respectively, with 6 bases between them. This CDR3 has 14 amino acids. The germline CDR1 and CDR2 sequences are NSHNY and SYGAGN. The CDR3 region is CASSEQGNTGQLYF. Partial CDR3 DNA: TGTGCCAGCAGTGAACAGGGAAACACCGGGCAGCTCTAC.

About this clone: Gene names and germline match the mouse. The CDR3 bases that were read are TGTGCCAGCATGGGGGGGGGCGCGGGTGAACAGTAC. Encoded protein: CASMGGGAGEQY. The full-length CDR3 reads as CASMGGGAGEQYF. The J gene is TRBJ2-7, the V gene TRBV19, with 8 bases matching TRBD2. The read terminates 1 residue ahead of where the CDR3 ends, so the germline J gene completes it. V was clipped by 6 bases and J by 6 bases; unmatched bases: 8. This CDR3 contains 13 residues. Germline CDR1 is FNHDT and CDR2 is SITEND (reference sequence).

A word on this clone: Germline and genes here are mouse. The CDR3 end lies 1 residue beyond the end of the read and is filled in from the germline J gene. J is TRBJ2-4 and V is TRBV13-1, with a possible D match to TRBD2 (6 bases). Germline V gene lookup returns CDR1 NSHNY and CDR2 SYGAGN. The CDR3 runs to 15 residues. With 2 bases removed from V and 1 base from J, the gap between germline ends came to 11 bases. Incomplete CDR3 DNA: TGTGCCAGCAGTGAAGATGGGGGAGGTCAAAACACCTTGTAC. This sequence encodes CASSEDGGGQNTLY. Given in full, the CDR3 is CASSEDGGGQNTLYF.

This clone has only a few counts. Gene names are mouse gene names. Partial CDR3 DNA: TGTGCTAGCAGTGGGGACAGGGAGGGCTCCGACTACACC. Its translation is CASSGDREGSDYT. The entire CDR3 protein is CASSGDREGSDYTF. The chain couples TRBV29 to TRBJ1-2, with 9 bases matching TRBD1. The CDR3 end is not reached by the read, which stops 1 residue before it; the germline J gene fills it in. CDR3 length equals 14 residues. V lost 5 bases, J lost 4 bases, and 5 bases stayed unmatched. CDR1 is MSHET, CDR2 SYDVDS, per germline. Based on the CDR3 plus reference TRBV29 and TRBJ1-2, the full variable domain is DMKVTQMPRYLIKRMGENVLLECGQDMSHETMYWYRQDPGLGLQLIYISYDVDSNSEGDIPKGYRVSRKKREHFSLILDSAKTNQTSVYFCASSGDREGSDYTFGSGTRLLVI.